These 8 T cell receptor beta chains were sequenced from one sample in a study of blood T cells in healthy people across ages (dated by TCRdb to between 2015 and 2017). Library method: 5' RACE. Data came from an Illumina HiSeq 2500. A second PCR of 7 to 11 cycles was run with a J-beta primer mix and a sample-barcoded 5' primer. TCRdb reprocessing: public reads trimmed at Q25 with fastp, clones called with MiXCR, in-frame beta chains kept. Identical CDR3 proteins give one entry, which carries the most common genes and DNA. The sample has 1.5 million or so distinct CDR3 sequences on record, 42% of them singletons. About 4% of the sample is held by the ten biggest clonotypes. The sample taken for sequencing was blood. The receptors stem from a woman between 18 and 30 years old in good health.

This clonotype turned up a few times. The CDR3 reads CASRRRSLAGTYYEQYF. The CDR3 DNA follows: TGTGCCAGCAGGAGGCGGTCCCTAGCGGGGACTTACTACGAGCAGTACTTC. This rearrangement joins TRBV2 to TRBJ2-7; 9 bases agree with TRBD2. This CDR3 has 17 residues. Unmatched junction bases numbered 15, after V lost 6 bases and J lost 3 bases. Germline V gene sequence: CDR1 SNHLY, CDR2 FYNNEI.

The V gene is TRBV24-1, the J gene TRBJ2-1; 10 bases map to TRBD2. This CDR3 is built from 15 residues. The junction had 5 bases not matched to a gene; V was cut back by 1 base and J by 9 bases. Germline loops: CDR1 KGHDR, CDR2 SFDVKD. CDR3 residues: CATSDLTAGGSEQFF. Here the CDR3 DNA reads TGTGCCACCAGTGATTTAACAGCGGGAGGGAGTGAGCAGTTCTTC.

This clonotype came up a few times. The chain carries TRBV6-5 and TRBJ2-1, with 10 bases fitting TRBD2. V shed 2 bases and J 9 bases; nucleotides not matched to a gene: 4. The germline CDR1 and CDR2 sequences are MNHEY and SVGAGI. This CDR3 is built from 14 residues. CDR3 sequence reads: CASSYRGTSVEQFF. CDR3 nucleotide sequence: TGTGCCAGCAGTTACCGGGGGACTAGCGTTGAGCAGTTCTTC.

Points on this clonotype: One end of the junction varies from germline; a read error may be responsible. The J gene is TRBJ2-3, the V gene TRBV12-3 or TRBV12-4; D not resolved. The CDR3 covers 14 residues. In nucleotides, the CDR3 is TGTGCCAGCAGGGTTAGGGAAAGCACAGATATGCAGTATTTT. This codes for CASRVRESTDMQYF.

The chain is built from TRBV7-2 and TRBJ2-5; TRBD1 aligns across 7 bases. Germline V gives CDR1 SGHTA, CDR2 FQGNSA. This CDR3 is built from 15 residues. With V trimmed by 5 bases and J by 3 bases, 9 bases remained unmatched. The CDR3: CASSADRKPEETQYF. The CDR3 coding sequence is TGTGCCAGCAGCGCGGACAGGAAGCCCGAAGAGACCCAGTACTTC.

The rearrangement links TRBV2 to TRBJ2-1; TRBD2 agrees at 9 bases. The J segment lost 8 bases and the V segment lost 2 bases, leaving 4 bases of the junction unmatched. The CDR3 is 14 amino acids. CDR1 SNHLY and CDR2 FYNNEI come from the germline V gene. CDR3 nucleotide sequence: TGTGCCAGCAGTGAAAGCGGGGGGCCCTATGAGCAGTTCTTC. It translates to CASSESGGPYEQFF.

The chain employs TRBV27 and TRBJ2-7; 8 bases line up with TRBD2. The germline V gene has CDR1 MNHEY and CDR2 SMNVEV (reference sequence). The ends lost 6 bases at V and 4 bases at J; junction bases unmatched: 8. The length of the CDR3 is 14 residues. The CDR3, as DNA: TGTGCCAGCAGGAAGCGGGAGCGGGGATACGAGCAGTACTTC. It translates to CASRKRERGYEQYF.

This clonotype was seen more than once but under ten times. This sequence joins TRBV20-1 and TRBJ2-1; TRBD2 agrees at 7 bases. Germline trimming cut 4 bases from V and 7 bases from J; bases unmatched to any gene: 13. The CDR3 sequence is 15 residues long. Per the germline V gene, CDR1 is DFQATT and CDR2 is SNEGSKA (reference sequence). The CDR3 DNA follows: TGCAGTGCTACCTCCCCGGGGGGTTTCCGTAATGAGCAGTTCTTC. As protein: CSATSPGGFRNEQFF.